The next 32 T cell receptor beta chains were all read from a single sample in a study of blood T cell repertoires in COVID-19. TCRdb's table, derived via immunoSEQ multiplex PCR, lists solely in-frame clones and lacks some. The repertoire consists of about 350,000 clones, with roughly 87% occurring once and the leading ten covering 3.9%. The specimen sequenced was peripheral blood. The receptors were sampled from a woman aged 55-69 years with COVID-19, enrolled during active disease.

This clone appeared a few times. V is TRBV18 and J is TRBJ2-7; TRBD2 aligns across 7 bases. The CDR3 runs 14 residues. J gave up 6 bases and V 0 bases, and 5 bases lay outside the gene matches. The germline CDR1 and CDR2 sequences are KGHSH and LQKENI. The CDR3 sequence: CASSPPRGKGEQYF. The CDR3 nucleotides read TGTGCCAGCTCACCACCGCGGGGGAAAGGCGAGCAGTACTTC.

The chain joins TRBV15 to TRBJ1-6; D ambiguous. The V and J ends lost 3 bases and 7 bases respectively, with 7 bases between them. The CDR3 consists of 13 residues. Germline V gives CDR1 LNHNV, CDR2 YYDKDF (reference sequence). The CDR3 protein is CATSRVQNSPLHF. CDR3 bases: TGTGCCACCAGCAGGGTACAGAATTCACCCCTCCACTTT.

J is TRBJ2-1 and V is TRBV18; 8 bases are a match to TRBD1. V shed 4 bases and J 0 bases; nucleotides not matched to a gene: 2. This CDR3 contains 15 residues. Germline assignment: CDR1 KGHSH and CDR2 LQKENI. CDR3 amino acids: CASSRGTGSYNEQFF. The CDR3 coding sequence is TGTGCCAGCTCACGGGGGACAGGCTCCTACAATGAGCAGTTCTTC. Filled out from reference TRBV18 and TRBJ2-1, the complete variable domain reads NAGVMQNPRHLVRRRGQEARLRCSPMKGHSHVYWYRQLPEEGLKFMVYLQKENIIDESGMPKERFSAEFPKEGPSILRIQQVVRGDSAAYFCASSRGTGSYNEQFFGPGTRLTVL.

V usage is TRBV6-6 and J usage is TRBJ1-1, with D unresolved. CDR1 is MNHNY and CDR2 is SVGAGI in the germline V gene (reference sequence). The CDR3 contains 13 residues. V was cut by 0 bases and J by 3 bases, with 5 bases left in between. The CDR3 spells CASSYSRDTEAFF. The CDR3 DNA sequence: TGTGCCAGCAGTTACTCGAGAGACACTGAAGCTTTCTTT.

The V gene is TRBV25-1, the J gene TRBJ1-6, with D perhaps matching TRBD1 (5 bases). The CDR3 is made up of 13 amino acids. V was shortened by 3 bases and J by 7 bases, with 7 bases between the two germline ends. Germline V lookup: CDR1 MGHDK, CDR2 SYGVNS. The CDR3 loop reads CASSDRQNSPLHF. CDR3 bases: TGTGCCAGCAGTGATCGACAGAATTCACCCCTCCACTTT.

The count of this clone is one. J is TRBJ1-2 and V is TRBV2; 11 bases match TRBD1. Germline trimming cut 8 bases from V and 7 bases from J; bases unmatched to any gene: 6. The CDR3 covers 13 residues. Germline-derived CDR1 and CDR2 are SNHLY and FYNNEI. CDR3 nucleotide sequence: TGTGCCAGCCCCGGACAGGGGGCGCTTGGCTACACCTTC. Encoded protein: CASPGQGALGYTF.

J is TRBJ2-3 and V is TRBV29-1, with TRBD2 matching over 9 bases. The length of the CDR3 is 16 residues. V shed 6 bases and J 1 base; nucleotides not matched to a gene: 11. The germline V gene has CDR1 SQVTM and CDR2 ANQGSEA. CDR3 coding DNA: TGCAGCGTCTGGGGCGGGGGGGCCTTTGGCACAGATACGCAGTATTTT. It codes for CSVWGGGAFGTDTQYF.

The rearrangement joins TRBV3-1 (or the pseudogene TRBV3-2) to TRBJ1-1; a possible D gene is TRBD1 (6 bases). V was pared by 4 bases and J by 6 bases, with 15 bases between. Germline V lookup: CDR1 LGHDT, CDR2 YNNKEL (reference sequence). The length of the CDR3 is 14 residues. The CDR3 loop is CASSRTGQSSEAFF. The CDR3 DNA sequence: TGTGCCAGCAGCCGGACCGGACAGTCATCTGAAGCTTTCTTT.

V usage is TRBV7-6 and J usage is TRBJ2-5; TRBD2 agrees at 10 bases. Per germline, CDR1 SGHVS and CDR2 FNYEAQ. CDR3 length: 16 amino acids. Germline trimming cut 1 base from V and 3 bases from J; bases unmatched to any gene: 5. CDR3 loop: CASSLGSSGGEETQYF. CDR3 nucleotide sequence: TGTGCCAGCAGCTTAGGGTCAAGCGGGGGGGAAGAGACCCAGTACTTC.

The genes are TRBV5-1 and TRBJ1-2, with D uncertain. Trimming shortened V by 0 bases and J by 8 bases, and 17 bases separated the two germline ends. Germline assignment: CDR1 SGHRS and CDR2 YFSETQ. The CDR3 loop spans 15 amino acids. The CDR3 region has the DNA TGCGCCAGCAGCTTGGTTTTTCGGGAAGTGGGGGGCTACACCTTC. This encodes CASSLVFREVGGYTF.

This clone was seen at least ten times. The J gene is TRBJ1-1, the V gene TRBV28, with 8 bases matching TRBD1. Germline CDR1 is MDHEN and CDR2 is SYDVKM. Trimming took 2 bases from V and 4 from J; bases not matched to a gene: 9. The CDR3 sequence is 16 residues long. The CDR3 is CASSLPFQGAVTEAFF. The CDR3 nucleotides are TGTGCCAGCAGTTTACCATTTCAGGGGGCAGTCACTGAAGCTTTCTTT.

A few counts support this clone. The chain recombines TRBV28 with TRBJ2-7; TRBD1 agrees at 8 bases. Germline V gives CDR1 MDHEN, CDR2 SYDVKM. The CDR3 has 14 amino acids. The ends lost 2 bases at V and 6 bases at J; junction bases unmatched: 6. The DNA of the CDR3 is TGTGCCAGCAGTTTACCCGGACAGGGAGGCGAGCAGTACTTC. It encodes CASSLPGQGGEQYF. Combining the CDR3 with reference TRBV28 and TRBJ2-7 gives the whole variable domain DVKVTQSSRYLVKRTGEKVFLECVQDMDHENMFWYRQDPGLGLRLIYFSYDVKMKEKGDIPEGYSVSREKKERFSLILESASTNQTSMYLCASSLPGQGGEQYFGPGTRLTVT.

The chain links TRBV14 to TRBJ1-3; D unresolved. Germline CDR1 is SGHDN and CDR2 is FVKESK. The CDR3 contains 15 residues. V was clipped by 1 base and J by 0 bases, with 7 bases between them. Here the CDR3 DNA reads TGTGCCAGCAGCCAAGTGCGGTCCTCTGGAAACACCATATATTTT. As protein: CASSQVRSSGNTIYF. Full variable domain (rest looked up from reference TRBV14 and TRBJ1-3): EAGVTQFPSHSVIEKGQTVTLRCDPISGHDNLYWYRRVMGKEIKFLLHFVKESKQDESGMPNNRFLAERTGGTYSTLKVQPAELEDSGVYFCASSQVRSSGNTIYFGEGSWLTVV.

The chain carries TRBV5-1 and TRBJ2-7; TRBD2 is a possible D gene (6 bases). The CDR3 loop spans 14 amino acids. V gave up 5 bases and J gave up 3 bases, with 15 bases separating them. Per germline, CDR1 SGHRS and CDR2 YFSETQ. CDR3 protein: CASSGLSSVYEQYF. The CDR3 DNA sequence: TGCGCCAGCAGTGGGTTGTCTAGCGTCTACGAGCAGTACTTC.

In DNA form, the CDR3 reads TGTGCCACACATACAGGGGGAGCTGGGTATGGCTACACCTTC. Its protein is CATHTGGAGYGYTF. V gene TRBV15 combines with J gene TRBJ1-2; 8 positions agree with TRBD1. This CDR3 spans 14 amino acids. Looked up from germline, CDR1 is LNHNV and CDR2 is YYDKDF (reference sequence). Trimming removed 9 bases from V and 5 bases from J; junction bases left unmatched: 11.

Here the CDR3 DNA reads TGTGCCACCAGCAGAGATAAACAGGGATACAATGAGCAGTTCTTC. It yields the protein CATSRDKQGYNEQFF. The chain links TRBV15 to TRBJ2-1, with D possibly matching TRBD1 (6 bases). The CDR3 consists of 15 residues. V was clipped by 0 bases and J by 4 bases, with 10 bases between them. The germline V gene has CDR1 LNHNV and CDR2 YYDKDF (reference sequence).

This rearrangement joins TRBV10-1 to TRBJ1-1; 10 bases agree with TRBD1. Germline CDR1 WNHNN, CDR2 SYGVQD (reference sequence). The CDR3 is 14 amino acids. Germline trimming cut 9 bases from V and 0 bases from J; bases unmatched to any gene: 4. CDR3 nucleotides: TGCGCCAGAAGGGACAGGGGAATGAACACTGAAGCTTTCTTT. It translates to CARRDRGMNTEAFF.

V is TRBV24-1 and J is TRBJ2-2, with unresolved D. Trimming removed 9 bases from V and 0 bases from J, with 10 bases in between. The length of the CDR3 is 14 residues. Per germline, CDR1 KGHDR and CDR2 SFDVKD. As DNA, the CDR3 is TGTGCCACCGGCGCAGGATCGAACACCGGGGAGCTGTTTTTT. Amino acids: CATGAGSNTGELFF.

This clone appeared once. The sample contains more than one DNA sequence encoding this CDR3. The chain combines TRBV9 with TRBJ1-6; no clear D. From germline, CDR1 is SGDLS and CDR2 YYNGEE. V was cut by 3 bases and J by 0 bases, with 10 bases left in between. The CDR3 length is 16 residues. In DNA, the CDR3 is TGTGCCAGCAGCGCGACTGGAAGCTCCTATAATTCACCCCTCCACTTT. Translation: CASSATGSSYNSPLHF.

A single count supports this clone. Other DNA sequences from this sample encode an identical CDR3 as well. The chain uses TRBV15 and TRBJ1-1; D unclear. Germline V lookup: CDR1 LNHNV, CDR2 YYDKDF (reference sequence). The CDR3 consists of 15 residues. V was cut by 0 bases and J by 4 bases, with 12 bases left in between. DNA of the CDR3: TGTGCCACCAGCAGAGATAGGCGGGGAAGCACTGAAGCTTTCTTT. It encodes CATSRDRRGSTEAFF.

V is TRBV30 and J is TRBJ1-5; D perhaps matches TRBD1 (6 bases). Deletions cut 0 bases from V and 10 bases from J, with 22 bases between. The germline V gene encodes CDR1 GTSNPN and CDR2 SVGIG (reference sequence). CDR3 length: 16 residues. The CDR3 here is CAWSVGGRGFEYPQHF. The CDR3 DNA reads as TGTGCCTGGAGTGTAGGAGGCAGGGGCTTCGAGTATCCCCAGCATTTT.

CDR3 in DNA: TGTGCCAGCAGCCGCGACTTAAATGAAAAACTGTTTTTT. Encoded protein: CASSRDLNEKLFF. The chain couples TRBV12-3 or TRBV12-4 to TRBJ1-4; no definite D call. V shed 6 bases and J shed 5 bases, with 10 bases lying between them. This CDR3 region has 13 residues.

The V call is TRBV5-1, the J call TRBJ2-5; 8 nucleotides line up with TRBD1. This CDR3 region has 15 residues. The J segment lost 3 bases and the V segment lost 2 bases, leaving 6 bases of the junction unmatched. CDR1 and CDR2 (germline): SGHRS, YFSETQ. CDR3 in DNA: TGCGCCAGCAGCTTACAGGGGGGCGTAGAAGAGACCCAGTACTTC. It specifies CASSLQGGVEETQYF.

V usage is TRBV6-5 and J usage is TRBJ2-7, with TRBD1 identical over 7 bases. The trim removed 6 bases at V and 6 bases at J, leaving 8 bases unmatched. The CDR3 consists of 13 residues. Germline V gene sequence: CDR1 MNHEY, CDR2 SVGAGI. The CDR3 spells CASRSDRAREQYF. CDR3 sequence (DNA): TGTGCCAGCAGATCCGACAGGGCCCGCGAGCAGTACTTC.

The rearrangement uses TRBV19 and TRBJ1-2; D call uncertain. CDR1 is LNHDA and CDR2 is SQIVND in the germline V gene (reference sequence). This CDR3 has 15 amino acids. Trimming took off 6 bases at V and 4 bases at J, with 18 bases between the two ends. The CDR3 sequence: CASRPSGIRLYGYTF. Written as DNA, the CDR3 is TGTGCCAGTAGACCCTCCGGGATACGCCTCTATGGCTACACCTTC.

The CDR3: CASSQGRGQGVGELFF. The CDR3 DNA follows: TGTGCCAGCAGCCAAGGACGGGGACAGGGGGTTGGGGAGCTGTTTTTT. The chain has TRBV3-1 (or the pseudogene TRBV3-2) and TRBJ2-2; 11 bases line up with TRBD1. This CDR3 contains 16 residues. After removal of 1 base from V and 8 bases from J, the junction contained 6 bases not matched to a gene. The germline CDR1 and CDR2 sequences are LGHDT and YNNKEL (reference sequence).

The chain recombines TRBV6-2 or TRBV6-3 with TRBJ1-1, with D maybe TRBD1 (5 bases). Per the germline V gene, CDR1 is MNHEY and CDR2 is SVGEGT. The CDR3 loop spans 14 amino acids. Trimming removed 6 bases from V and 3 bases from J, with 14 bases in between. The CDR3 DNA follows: TGTGCCAGCAGCCCGTGGGGCGGAGACACTGAAGCTTTCTTT. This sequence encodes CASSPWGGDTEAFF.

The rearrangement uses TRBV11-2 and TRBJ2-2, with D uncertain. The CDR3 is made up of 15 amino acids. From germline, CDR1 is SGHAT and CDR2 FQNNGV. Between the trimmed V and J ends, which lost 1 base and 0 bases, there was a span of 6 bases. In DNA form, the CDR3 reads TGTGCCAGCAGCTTAGTCTTCCCGAACACCGGGGAGCTGTTTTTT. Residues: CASSLVFPNTGELFF. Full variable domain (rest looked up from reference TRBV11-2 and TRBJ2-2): EAGVAQSPRYKIIEKRQSVAFWCNPISGHATLYWYQQILGQGPKLLIQFQNNGVVDDSQLPKDRFSAERLKGVDSTLKIQPAKLEDSAVYLCASSLVFPNTGELFFGEGSRLTVL.

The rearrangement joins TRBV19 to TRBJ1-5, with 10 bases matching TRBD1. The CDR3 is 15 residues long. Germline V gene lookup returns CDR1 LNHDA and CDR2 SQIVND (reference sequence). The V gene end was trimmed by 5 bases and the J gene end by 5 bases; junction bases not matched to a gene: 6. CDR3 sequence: CASSFPTGGHQPQHF. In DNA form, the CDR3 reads TGTGCCAGTAGTTTCCCGACAGGGGGCCATCAGCCCCAGCATTTT.

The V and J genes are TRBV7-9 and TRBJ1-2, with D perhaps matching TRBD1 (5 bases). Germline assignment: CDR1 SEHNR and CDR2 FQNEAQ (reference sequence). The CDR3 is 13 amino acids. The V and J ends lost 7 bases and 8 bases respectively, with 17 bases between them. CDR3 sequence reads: CASTPGLVYGYTF. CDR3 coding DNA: TGTGCCAGCACTCCGGGACTGGTATACGGCTACACCTTC.

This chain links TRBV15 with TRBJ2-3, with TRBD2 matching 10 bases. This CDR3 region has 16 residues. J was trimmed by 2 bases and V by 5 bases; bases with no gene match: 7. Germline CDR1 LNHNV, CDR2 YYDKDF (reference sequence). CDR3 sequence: CATSRLSGGYTDTQYF. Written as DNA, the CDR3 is TGTGCCACCAGCCGACTTAGCGGGGGGTACACAGATACGCAGTATTTT.

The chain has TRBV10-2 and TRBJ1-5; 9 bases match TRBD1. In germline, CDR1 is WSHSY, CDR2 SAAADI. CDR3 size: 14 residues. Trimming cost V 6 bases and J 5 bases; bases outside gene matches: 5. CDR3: CASRTGTGYQPQHF. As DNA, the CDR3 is TGCGCCAGCAGGACCGGGACAGGGTATCAGCCCCAGCATTTT.